The present TCR beta chain was sequenced within a study of T-cell memory formation after mild COVID-19. Study findings and constraints: Clones that got smaller from day 15 to 85 had even CD4/CD8, while clones growing later tipped toward CD4+.

This CDR3 is built from 15 residues. CDR1 LGHNA and CDR2 YSLEER come from the germline V gene. For this clonotype: What it binds is not known. Compared with germline, one end of the junction differs, possibly owing to a read error.

Using its own MiXCR run on the 5' RACE reads, TCRdb lists one record per CDR3 protein. The sample lists approximately 300,000 distinct CDR3 sequences; more than 15% were seen once. The chain has TRBV4-3 and TRBJ2-3; tentative D call: TRBD2 (5 bases). The specimen sequenced was PBMCs or a T cell subset sorted from them (not recorded which). This TCR derives from a man aged 18 to 30 who had mild COVID-19 (a few samples of this study predate the infection). Cell type and time point are not known. The DNA of the CDR3 is TGCGCCAGCAGCGAAGAAGACTATAGCACAGATACGCAGTATTTT. Its translation: CASSEEDYSTDTQYF.